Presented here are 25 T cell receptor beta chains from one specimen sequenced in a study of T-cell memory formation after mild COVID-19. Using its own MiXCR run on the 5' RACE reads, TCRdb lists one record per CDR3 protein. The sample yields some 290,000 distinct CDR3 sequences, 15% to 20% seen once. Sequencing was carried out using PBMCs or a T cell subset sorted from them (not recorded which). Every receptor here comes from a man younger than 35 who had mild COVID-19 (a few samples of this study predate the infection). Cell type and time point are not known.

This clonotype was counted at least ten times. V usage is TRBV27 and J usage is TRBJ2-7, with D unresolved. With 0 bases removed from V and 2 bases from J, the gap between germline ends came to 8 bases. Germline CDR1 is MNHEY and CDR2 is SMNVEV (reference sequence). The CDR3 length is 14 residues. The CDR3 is CASSLSADTYEQYF. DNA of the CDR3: TGTGCCAGCAGTTTATCCGCTGATACCTACGAGCAGTACTTC.

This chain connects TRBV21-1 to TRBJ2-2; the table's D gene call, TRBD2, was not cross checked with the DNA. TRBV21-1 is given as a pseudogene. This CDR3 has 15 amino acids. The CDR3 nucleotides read TGTGCCAGCAGCGCCCGCAAGAGTAACACCGGGGAGCTGTTTTTT. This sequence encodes CASSARKSNTGELFF.

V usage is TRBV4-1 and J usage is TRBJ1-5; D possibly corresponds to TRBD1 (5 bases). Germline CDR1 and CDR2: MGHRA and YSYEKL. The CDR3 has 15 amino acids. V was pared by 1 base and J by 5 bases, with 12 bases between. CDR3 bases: TGCGCCAGCAGCCAAGTTGCGGACATGGATCAGCCCCAGCATTTT. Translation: CASSQVADMDQPQHF.

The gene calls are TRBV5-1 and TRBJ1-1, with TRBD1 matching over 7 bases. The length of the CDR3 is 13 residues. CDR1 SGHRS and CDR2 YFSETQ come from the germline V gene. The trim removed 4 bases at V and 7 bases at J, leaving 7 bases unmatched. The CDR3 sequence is CASSQYGTVEAFF. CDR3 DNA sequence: TGCGCCAGCAGCCAATACGGGACAGTTGAAGCTTTCTTT.

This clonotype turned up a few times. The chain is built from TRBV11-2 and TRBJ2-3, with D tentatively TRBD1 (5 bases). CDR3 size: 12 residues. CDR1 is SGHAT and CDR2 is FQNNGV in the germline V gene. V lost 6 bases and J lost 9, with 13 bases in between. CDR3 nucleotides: TGTGCCAGCAGATACAGGACCCACACGCAGTATTTT. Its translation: CASRYRTHTQYF. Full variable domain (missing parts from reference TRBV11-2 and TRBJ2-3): EAGVAQSPRYKIIEKRQSVAFWCNPISGHATLYWYQQILGQGPKLLIQFQNNGVVDDSQLPKDRFSAERLKGVDSTLKIQPAKLEDSAVYLCASRYRTHTQYFGPGTRLTVL.

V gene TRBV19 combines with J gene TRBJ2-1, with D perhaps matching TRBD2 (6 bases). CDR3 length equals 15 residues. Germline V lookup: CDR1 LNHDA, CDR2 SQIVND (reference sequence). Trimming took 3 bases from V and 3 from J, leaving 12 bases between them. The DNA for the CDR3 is TGTGCCAGTAGTATTGGTGCGGGATTCTACAATGAGCAGTTCTTC. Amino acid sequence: CASSIGAGFYNEQFF. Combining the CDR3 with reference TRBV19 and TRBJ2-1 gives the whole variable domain DGGITQSPKYLFRKEGQNVTLSCEQNLNHDAMYWYRQDPGQGLRLIYYSQIVNDFQKGDIAEGYSVSREKKESFPLTVTSAQKNPTAFYLCASSIGAGFYNEQFFGPGTRLTVL.

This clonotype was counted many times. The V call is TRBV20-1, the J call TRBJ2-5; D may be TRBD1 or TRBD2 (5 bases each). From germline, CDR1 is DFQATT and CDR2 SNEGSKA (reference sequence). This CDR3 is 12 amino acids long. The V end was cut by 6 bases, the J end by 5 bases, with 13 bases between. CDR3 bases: TGCAGTGCCCAGAGGGACCGCGAGACCCAGTACTTC. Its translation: CSAQRDRETQYF.

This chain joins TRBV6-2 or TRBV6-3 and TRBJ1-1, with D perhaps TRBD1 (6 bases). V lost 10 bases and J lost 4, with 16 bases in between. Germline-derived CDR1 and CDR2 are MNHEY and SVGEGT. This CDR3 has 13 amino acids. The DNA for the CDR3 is TGTGCCACCCTCTCAGGGGCTGGCACTGAAGCTTTCTTT. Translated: CATLSGAGTEAFF.

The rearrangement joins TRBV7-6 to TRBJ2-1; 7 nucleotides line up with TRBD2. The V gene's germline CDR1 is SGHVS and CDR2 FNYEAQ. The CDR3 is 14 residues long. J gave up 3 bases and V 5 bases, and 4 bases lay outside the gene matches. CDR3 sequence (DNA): TGTGCCAGCAGCATCCGGGACTACTACAATGAGCAGTTCTTC. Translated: CASSIRDYYNEQFF.

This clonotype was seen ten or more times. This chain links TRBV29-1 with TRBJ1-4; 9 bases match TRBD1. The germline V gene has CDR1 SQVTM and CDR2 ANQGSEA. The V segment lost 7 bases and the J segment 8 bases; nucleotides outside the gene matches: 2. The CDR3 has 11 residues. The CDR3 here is CSGGQGEKLFF. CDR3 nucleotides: TGCAGCGGTGGACAGGGGGAAAAACTGTTTTTT.

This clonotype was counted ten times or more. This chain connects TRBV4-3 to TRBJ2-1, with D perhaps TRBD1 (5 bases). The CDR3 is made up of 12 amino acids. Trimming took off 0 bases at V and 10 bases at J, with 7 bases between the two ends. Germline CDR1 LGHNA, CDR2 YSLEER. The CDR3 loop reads CASSQDQGEQFF. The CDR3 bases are TGCGCCAGCAGCCAAGATCAGGGAGAGCAGTTCTTC.

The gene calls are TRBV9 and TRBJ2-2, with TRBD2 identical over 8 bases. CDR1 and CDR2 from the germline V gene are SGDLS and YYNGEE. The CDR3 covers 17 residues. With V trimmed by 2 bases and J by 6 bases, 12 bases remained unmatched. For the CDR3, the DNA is TGTGCCAGCAGCGTGGCCGGACTAGCCGAGGGTTCCGGGGAGCTGTTTTTT. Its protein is CASSVAGLAEGSGELFF.

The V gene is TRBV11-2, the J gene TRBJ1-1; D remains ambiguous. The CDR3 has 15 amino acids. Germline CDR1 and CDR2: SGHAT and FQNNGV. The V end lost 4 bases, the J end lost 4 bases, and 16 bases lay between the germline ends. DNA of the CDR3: TGTGCCAGCAGCTCGCGAGTGGGCCTCCGCACTGAAGCTTTCTTT. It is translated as CASSSRVGLRTEAFF.

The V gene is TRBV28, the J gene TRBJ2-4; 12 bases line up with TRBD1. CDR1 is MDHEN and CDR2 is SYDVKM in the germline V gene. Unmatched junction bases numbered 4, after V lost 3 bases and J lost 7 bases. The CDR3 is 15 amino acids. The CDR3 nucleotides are TGTGCCAGCAGTTTTACGGGACAGGGGGCCAACATTCAGTACTTC. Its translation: CASSFTGQGANIQYF. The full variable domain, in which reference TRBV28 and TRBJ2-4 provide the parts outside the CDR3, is DVKVTQSSRYLVKRTGEKVFLECVQDMDHENMFWYRQDPGLGLRLIYFSYDVKMKEKGDIPEGYSVSREKKERFSLILESASTNQTSMYLCASSFTGQGANIQYFGAGTRLSVL.

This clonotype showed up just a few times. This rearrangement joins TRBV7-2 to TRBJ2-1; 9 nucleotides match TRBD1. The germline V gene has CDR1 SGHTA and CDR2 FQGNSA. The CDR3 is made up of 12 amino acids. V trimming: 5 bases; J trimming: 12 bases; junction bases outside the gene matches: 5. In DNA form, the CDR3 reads TGTGCCAGCAGCCGTGACAGGGGGAGGCAGTTCTTC. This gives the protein CASSRDRGRQFF.

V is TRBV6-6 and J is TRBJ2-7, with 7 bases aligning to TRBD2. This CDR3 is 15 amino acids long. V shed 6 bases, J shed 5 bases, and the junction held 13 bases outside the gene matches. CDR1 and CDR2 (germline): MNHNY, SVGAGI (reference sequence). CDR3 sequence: CASSPFAGERNEQYF. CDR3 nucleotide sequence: TGTGCCAGCAGCCCCTTCGCGGGGGAAAGAAACGAGCAGTACTTC.

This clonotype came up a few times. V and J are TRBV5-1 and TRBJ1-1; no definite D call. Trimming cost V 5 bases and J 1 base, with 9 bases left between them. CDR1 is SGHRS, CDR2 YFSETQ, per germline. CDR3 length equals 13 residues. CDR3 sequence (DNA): TGCGCCAGCAGTCCGCAGCAGAACACTGAAGCTTTCTTT. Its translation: CASSPQQNTEAFF.

The CDR3 DNA sequence: TGTGCCAGCAGTAACTCACAGGGGGGCGGGACAGATACGCAGTATTTT. Its translation: CASSNSQGGGTDTQYF. J is TRBJ2-3 and V is TRBV2; 8 bases map to TRBD1. Looked up from germline, CDR1 is SNHLY and CDR2 is FYNNEI. CDR3 length equals 16 residues. The J segment lost 3 bases and the V segment lost 5 bases, leaving 10 bases of the junction unmatched.

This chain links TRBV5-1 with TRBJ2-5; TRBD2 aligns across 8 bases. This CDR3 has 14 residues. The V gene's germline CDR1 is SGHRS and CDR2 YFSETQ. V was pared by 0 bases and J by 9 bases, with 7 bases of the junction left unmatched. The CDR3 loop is CASSLELAAKAQYF. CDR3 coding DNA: TGCGCCAGCAGCTTGGAACTAGCGGCGAAGGCCCAGTACTTC.

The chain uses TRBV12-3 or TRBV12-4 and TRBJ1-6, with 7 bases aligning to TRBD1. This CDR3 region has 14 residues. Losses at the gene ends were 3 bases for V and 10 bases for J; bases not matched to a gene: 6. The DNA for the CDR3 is TGTGCCAGCAGTTTCGACAGGGAATCGTCACCCCTCCACTTT. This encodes CASSFDRESSPLHF.

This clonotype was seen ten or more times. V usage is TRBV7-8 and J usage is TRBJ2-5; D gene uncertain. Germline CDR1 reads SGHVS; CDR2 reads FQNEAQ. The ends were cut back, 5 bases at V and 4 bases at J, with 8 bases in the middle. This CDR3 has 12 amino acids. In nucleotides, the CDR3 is TGTGCCAGCAGCGGAGCCCGAGAGACCCAGTACTTC. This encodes CASSGARETQYF.

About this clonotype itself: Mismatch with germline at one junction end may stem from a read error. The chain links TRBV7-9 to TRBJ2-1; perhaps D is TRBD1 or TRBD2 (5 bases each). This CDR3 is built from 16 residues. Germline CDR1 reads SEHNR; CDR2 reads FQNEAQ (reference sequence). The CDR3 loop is CASSLAPGRYYNEQFF. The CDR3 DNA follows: TGTGCAAGCAGCCTAGCCCCGGGACGGTACTACAATGAGCAGTTCTTC.

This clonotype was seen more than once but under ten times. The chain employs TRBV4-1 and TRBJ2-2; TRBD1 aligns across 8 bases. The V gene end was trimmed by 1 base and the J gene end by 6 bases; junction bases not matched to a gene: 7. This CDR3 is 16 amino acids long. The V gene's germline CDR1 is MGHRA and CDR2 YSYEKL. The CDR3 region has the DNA TGCGCCAGCAGCCAAGGAGACAGGGGTATAGCCGGGGAGCTGTTTTTT. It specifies CASSQGDRGIAGELFF.

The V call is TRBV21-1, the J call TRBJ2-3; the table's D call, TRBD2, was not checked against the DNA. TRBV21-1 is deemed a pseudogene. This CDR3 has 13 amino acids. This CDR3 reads CASGGTRTDTQYF. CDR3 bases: TGTGCCAGCGGAGGGACTAGGACAGATACGCAGTATTTT.

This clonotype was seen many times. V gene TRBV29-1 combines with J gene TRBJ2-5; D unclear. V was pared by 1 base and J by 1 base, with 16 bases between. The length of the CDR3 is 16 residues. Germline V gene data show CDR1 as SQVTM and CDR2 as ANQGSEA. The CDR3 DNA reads TGCAGCGTTGAAGGATTTACGATGGGCAGCCAAGAGACCCAGTACTTC. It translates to CSVEGFTMGSQETQYF.